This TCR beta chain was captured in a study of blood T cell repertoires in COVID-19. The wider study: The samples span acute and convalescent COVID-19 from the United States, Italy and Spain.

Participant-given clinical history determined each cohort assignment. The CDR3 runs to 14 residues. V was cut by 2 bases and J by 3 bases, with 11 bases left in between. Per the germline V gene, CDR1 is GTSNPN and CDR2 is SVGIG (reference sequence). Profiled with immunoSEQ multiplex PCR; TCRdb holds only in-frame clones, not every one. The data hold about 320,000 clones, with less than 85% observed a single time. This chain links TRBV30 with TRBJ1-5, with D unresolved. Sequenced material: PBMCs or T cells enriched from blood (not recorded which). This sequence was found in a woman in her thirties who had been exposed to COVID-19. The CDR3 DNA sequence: TGTGCCTGGAGTTTAGAGGAATCCAATCAGCCCCAGCATTTT. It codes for CAWSLEESNQPQHF.